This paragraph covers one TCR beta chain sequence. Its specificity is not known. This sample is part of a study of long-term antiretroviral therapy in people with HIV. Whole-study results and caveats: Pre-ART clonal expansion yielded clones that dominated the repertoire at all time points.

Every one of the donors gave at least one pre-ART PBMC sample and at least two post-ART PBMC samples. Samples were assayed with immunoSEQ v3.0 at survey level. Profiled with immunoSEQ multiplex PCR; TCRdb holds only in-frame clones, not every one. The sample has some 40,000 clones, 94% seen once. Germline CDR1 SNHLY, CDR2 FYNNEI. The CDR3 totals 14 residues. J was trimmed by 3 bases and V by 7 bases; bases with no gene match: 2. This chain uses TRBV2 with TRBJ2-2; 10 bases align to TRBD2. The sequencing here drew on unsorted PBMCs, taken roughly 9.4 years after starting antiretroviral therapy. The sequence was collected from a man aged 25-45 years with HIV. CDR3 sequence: CASNSGGYTGELFF. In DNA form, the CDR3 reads TGTGCCAGCAATAGCGGGGGGTACACCGGGGAGCTGTTTTTT.